Listed here are 28 T cell receptor beta chains from one sample, sequenced in a study of metastatic and nonmetastatic thyroid tumors. None of the patients had undergone any treatment ahead of thyroid surgery. MiXCR was used by TCRdb to re-call the PCR reads. The sample includes approximately 86,000 clones, approximately 12% of them seen just once. Sequenced material: tumor tissue. Receptor source: a female donor with papillary thyroid cancer or a benign thyroid nodule (not recorded which). Some clones in this sample may be carry-over from other donors' samples.

With regard to this clone: At one end the junction does not follow the germline gene, possibly because of a read error. Within the sample, other DNA sequences also encode this same CDR3. The gene calls are TRBV9 and TRBJ2-3; D is possibly TRBD2 (5 bases). Germline V gene sequence: CDR1 SGDLS, CDR2 YYNGEE. The CDR3 sequence is 16 residues long. CDR3 coding DNA: TGTGCCAGCAGCGTAGGAAGAGGGCCTGTTGGGGATACGCAGTACTTT. It yields the protein CASSVGRGPVGDTQYF. Variable domain in full (rest from reference TRBV9 and TRBJ2-3): DSGVTQTPKHLITATGQRVTLRCSPRSGDLSVYWYQQSLDQGLQFLIQYYNGEERAKGNILERFSAQQFPDLHSELNLSSLELGDSALYFCASSVGRGPVGDTQYFGPGTRLTVL.

In its sample, this clone was seen a few times. The CDR3 sequence: CASRPQGLGVYEQYF. CDR3 DNA sequence: TGCGCCAGCAGGCCTCAGGGCTTAGGGGTCTACGAGCAGTACTTC. This rearrangement joins TRBV10-2 to TRBJ2-7; TRBD1 might be the D (5 bases). The germline V gene has CDR1 WSHSY and CDR2 SAAADI. With 6 bases removed from V and 3 bases from J, the gap between germline ends came to 18 bases. The CDR3 loop spans 15 amino acids.

The CDR3 nucleotides read TGTGCCAGCTCACCAAGACTAGCGGGAAAGGAGGCCGGGGAGCTGTTTTTT. Amino acid sequence: CASSPRLAGKEAGELFF. The chain is built from TRBV18 and TRBJ2-2, with TRBD2 identical over 11 bases. The CDR3 has 17 residues. Germline V gene lookup returns CDR1 KGHSH and CDR2 LQKENI. With V trimmed by 2 bases and J by 6 bases, 8 bases remained unmatched.

V and J are TRBV29-1 and TRBJ2-5; D not resolved. V lost 3 bases and J lost 1, with 9 bases in between. The CDR3 sequence is 13 residues long. Germline CDR1 reads SQVTM; CDR2 reads ANQGSEA. The CDR3 reads CSVDRIIQETQYF. In nucleotides, the CDR3 is TGCAGCGTTGATAGGATTATCCAAGAGACCCAGTACTTC.

The chain employs TRBV29-1 and TRBJ1-4; D unresolved. From germline, CDR1 is SQVTM and CDR2 ANQGSEA. This CDR3 has 13 amino acids. The germline V and J ends were trimmed by 5 bases and 6 bases, with 13 bases remaining between them. CDR3: CSVLNFSDEKLFF. In nucleotides, the CDR3 is TGCAGCGTTTTGAACTTCTCCGATGAAAAACTGTTTTTT.

This clone was picked up many times. The chain has TRBV6-1 and TRBJ1-5; D is perhaps TRBD1 (6 bases). V lost 6 bases and J 6 bases, leaving 15 bases between the germline ends. The CDR3 loop spans 14 amino acids. Germline V gives CDR1 MNHNS, CDR2 SASEGT. The DNA for the CDR3 is TGTGCCAGCAGAACAGGGTGGGACACTCAGCCCCAGCATTTT. The encoded protein is CASRTGWDTQPQHF.

For this clone: The junction and the germline gene differ at one end; a read error may be behind it. V gene TRBV6-5 combines with J gene TRBJ2-7; D remains unclear. This CDR3 has 15 amino acids. Germline lookup yields CDR1 MNHEY and CDR2 SVGAGI. The CDR3 loop reads CASSLTRLISYEQYF. The CDR3 DNA reads as TGTGCCAGCAGTTTAACCAGGCTGATCTCCTATGAGCAGTACTTC.

In its sample, this clone was seen many times. The chain recombines TRBV6-1 with TRBJ2-7; 8 bases map to TRBD1. J was trimmed by 5 bases and V by 5 bases; bases with no gene match: 11. This CDR3 comprises 15 residues. CDR1 is MNHNS, CDR2 SASEGT, per germline. Here the CDR3 reads CASSSGQVVGDEQYF. In DNA, the CDR3 is TGTGCCAGCAGTTCGGGACAGGTTGTGGGAGACGAGCAGTACTTC.

This clone was counted between two and nine times. With a much larger clone just one base away, this may be a read error. This rearrangement joins TRBV6-1 to TRBJ2-3; maybe TRBD2 (6 bases). V was pared by 7 bases and J by 3 bases, with 14 bases between. The CDR3 covers 14 residues. Per germline, CDR1 MNHNS and CDR2 SASEGT. Written as DNA, the CDR3 is TGTGCCAGCATTTTGCGGGGAACGACAGATACGCAGTATTTT. Its translation: CASILRGTTDTQYF.

This clone was counted at least ten times. The chain uses TRBV12-3 or TRBV12-4 and TRBJ2-1; D is unclear. Trimming shortened V by 5 bases and J by 0 bases, and 11 bases separated the two germline ends. The CDR3 has 15 amino acids. CDR3: CASSHPQLSYNEQFF. In DNA form, the CDR3 reads TGTGCCAGCAGTCACCCACAGCTCTCCTACAATGAGCAGTTCTTC.

The chain recombines TRBV20-1 with TRBJ2-7; tentative D call: TRBD2 (6 bases). The CDR3 is 12 residues long. Germline V lookup: CDR1 DFQATT, CDR2 SNEGSKA (reference sequence). The V end lost 6 bases, the J end lost 0 bases, and 9 bases lay between the germline ends. The DNA for the CDR3 is TGCAGTGCGACGCGGGGCTCCTACGAGCAGTACTTC. Its protein product is CSATRGSYEQYF.

This clone was seen at least ten times. It may be a read error: a sequence one base away is much more abundant. This chain uses TRBV11-2 with TRBJ2-7; no definite D call. Germline CDR1 SGHAT, CDR2 FQNNGV. The V end lost 5 bases, the J end lost 3 bases, and 5 bases lay between the germline ends. The CDR3 length is 11 residues. CDR3 DNA: TGTGCCAGCAGCCCCATCTACGAGCAGTACTTC. It translates to CASSPIYEQYF.

This clone has ten or more counts. The J gene is TRBJ2-7, the V gene TRBV19; 10 positions match TRBD1. There are 14 residues in the CDR3. Germline trimming cut 5 bases from V and 5 bases from J; bases unmatched to any gene: 6. CDR1 is LNHDA, CDR2 SQIVND, per germline (reference sequence). The DNA of the CDR3 is TGTGCCAGTAGTGCGGGACAGGGGTCGGACGAGCAGTACTTC. The encoded protein is CASSAGQGSDEQYF.

Many counts were recorded for this clone. The V and J genes are TRBV5-1 and TRBJ2-1, with TRBD1 matching over 11 bases. The CDR3 length is 15 residues. Trimming removed 7 bases from V and 5 bases from J; junction bases left unmatched: 8. Germline CDR1 reads SGHRS; CDR2 reads YFSETQ. The DNA of the CDR3 is TGCGCCAGCTACGCGAGGGACAGGGGGAACAATGAGCAGTTCTTC. The encoded protein is CASYARDRGNNEQFF.

This clone was counted a few times. A single base separates this from a much larger clone, so it may be a read error. Different DNA sequences within this sample yield the same CDR3. The gene calls are TRBV20-1 and TRBJ2-4; no firm D call. Trimming removed 3 bases from V and 3 bases from J, with 12 bases in between. From germline, CDR1 is DFQATT and CDR2 SNEGSKA (reference sequence). The CDR3 is made up of 14 amino acids. The CDR3 protein is CSARDDILKNIQYF. The CDR3 DNA sequence: TGCAGTGCTAGGGATGACATCCTCAAAAACATTCAGTACTTC.

This clone has ten or more counts. The V gene is TRBV5-1, the J gene TRBJ1-6; weak D call: TRBD1 (5 bases). CDR1 and CDR2 (germline): SGHRS, YFSETQ. Trimming took 0 bases from V and 10 from J, leaving 20 bases between them. This CDR3 spans 17 amino acids. CDR3 sequence (DNA): TGCGCCAGCAGCTTGGATTTCAGGGAGGGAGCGGACTCACCCCTCCACTTT. Translation gives CASSLDFREGADSPLHF.

Many counts were recorded for this clone. The chain links TRBV6-2 or TRBV6-3 to TRBJ1-1; TRBD1 matches 7 bases. V lost 6 bases and J lost 0; bases outside the gene matches: 1. This CDR3 spans 13 amino acids. Germline V CDR1 and CDR2: MNHEY, SVGEGT. This CDR3 reads CASRGQMNTEAFF. For the CDR3, the DNA is TGTGCCAGCAGGGGACAGATGAACACTGAAGCTTTCTTT.

This clone was counted at least ten times. V and J are TRBV12-3 or TRBV12-4 and TRBJ2-2, with D possibly TRBD1 on 6 matching bases. V dropped 3 bases and J dropped 6 bases, with 11 bases sitting between them. This CDR3 comprises 14 residues. The CDR3 sequence is CASSLVGAAGELFF. The CDR3 DNA reads as TGTGCCAGCAGTTTGGTGGGGGCGGCCGGGGAGCTGTTTTTT.

This clone has more than one count but fewer than ten. The V call is TRBV27, the J call TRBJ2-2; TRBD1 is a possible D gene (6 bases). CDR3 length: 13 residues. Trimming left V 4 bases short and J 8 bases short, with 11 bases between. Germline V gene sequence: CDR1 MNHEY, CDR2 SMNVEV (reference sequence). The chain's CDR3 is CASSYQGFGELFF. CDR3 nucleotides: TGTGCCAGCAGTTACCAGGGGTTTGGGGAGCTGTTTTTT.

The rearrangement uses TRBV29-1 and TRBJ1-4; D is undetermined. CDR1 is SQVTM, CDR2 ANQGSEA, per germline. V gave up 7 bases and J gave up 6 bases, with 12 bases separating them. CDR3 size: 12 residues. The CDR3 region has the DNA TGCAGCGGGCAGGAGGCTGATGAAAAACTGTTTTTT. Its translation is CSGQEADEKLFF.

This clone has a count of ten or more. The chain combines TRBV28 with TRBJ1-1, with TRBD1 as a possible D gene (5 bases). The CDR3 has 14 amino acids. Germline V gene data show CDR1 as MDHEN and CDR2 as SYDVKM. The V gene lost 4 bases and the J gene lost 3 bases, with 12 bases spanning the gap. The DNA for the CDR3 is TGTGCCAGCAGTTGGGGGGGGTTTGACACTGAAGCTTTCTTT. This translates into CASSWGGFDTEAFF.

This clone was counted at least ten times. The chain is built from TRBV7-9 and TRBJ1-5; 11 nucleotides agree with TRBD1. Germline loops: CDR1 SEHNR, CDR2 FQNEAQ (reference sequence). V lost 8 bases and J lost 6; bases outside the gene matches: 9. This CDR3 comprises 15 residues. CDR3 residues: CASSGSGTGGQPQHF. DNA for the CDR3: TGTGCCAGCTCCGGGTCCGGGACAGGGGGTCAGCCCCAGCATTTT.

This clone was seen more than once but under ten times. One end of the junction fails to match germline, which may point to a read error. The chain recombines TRBV2 with TRBJ2-7; the D gene is possibly TRBD2 (6 bases). Germline V gene sequence: CDR1 SNHLY, CDR2 FYNNEI. CDR3 length equals 12 residues. The CDR3 spells CSSNSGTPIKSF. The CDR3 DNA reads TGCTCCAGCAACTCCGGGACTCCAATTAAGAGCTTC.

This clone appeared many times. The chain recombines TRBV12-3 or TRBV12-4 with TRBJ1-4, with unresolved D. The CDR3 extends over 13 amino acids. Between the trimmed V and J ends, which lost 5 bases and 8 bases, there was a span of 12 bases. The CDR3 reads CASSRSSGEKLFF. The CDR3 nucleotides read TGTGCCAGCAGTCGCTCCTCCGGCGAAAAACTGTTTTTT.

As regards this clone: A much larger clone lies a single base off, so this may be a read error. The rearrangement joins TRBV20-1 to TRBJ2-7; possibly TRBD2 for D (5 bases). This CDR3 is built from 17 residues. V lost 6 bases and J 2 bases, leaving 26 bases between the germline ends. Germline assignment: CDR1 DFQATT and CDR2 SNEGSKA (reference sequence). CDR3: CSANLLGLASVAYEQYF. As DNA, the CDR3 is TGCAGTGCCAACCTTCTTGGATTAGCGAGCGTGGCCTACGAGCAGTACTTC.

For this clone: Compared with germline, one end of the junction differs, possibly owing to a read error. V is TRBV12-3 or TRBV12-4 and J is TRBJ2-6; D may correspond to TRBD1 or TRBD2 (5 bases each). The CDR3 length is 15 residues. CDR3 bases: TGTGCCAGCAGCGGGGACGGCTCTGGGTCCAACGTCCTGACTTTC. Translating it yields CASSGDGSGSNVLTF.

This clone was counted between two and nine times. A much larger clone is a single base away; this may be a read error. The chain employs TRBV28 and TRBJ1-3, with D tentatively TRBD1 (5 bases). The germline V gene has CDR1 MDHEN and CDR2 SYDVKM. The CDR3 consists of 14 residues. Written as DNA, the CDR3 is TGTGCCAGCAGCCCCGGACAATCTGGAAACGCCATATATTTT. Residues: CASSPGQSGNAIYF.

This clone was seen ten or more times. J is TRBJ1-2 and V is TRBV28; D may be TRBD1 (6 bases). Germline lookup yields CDR1 MDHEN and CDR2 SYDVKM. V dropped 10 bases and J dropped 8 bases, with 20 bases sitting between them. The CDR3 has 13 amino acids. The CDR3 loop reads CAIYREEVGGYTF. CDR3 DNA: TGTGCCATCTACAGGGAGGAGGTAGGGGGCTACACCTTC.